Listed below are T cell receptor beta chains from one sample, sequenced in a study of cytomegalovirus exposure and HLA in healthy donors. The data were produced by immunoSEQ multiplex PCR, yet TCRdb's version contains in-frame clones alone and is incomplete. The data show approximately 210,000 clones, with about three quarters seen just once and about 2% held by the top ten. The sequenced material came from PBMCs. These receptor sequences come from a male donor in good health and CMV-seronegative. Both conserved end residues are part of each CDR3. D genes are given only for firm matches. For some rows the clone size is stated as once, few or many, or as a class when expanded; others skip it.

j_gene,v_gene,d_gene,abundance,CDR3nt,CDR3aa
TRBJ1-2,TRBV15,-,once,TGTGCCACCGGCGACAGACGATATGGCTACACCTTC,CATGDRRYGYTF
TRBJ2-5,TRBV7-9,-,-,TGTGCCAGCAGCGTGACAGGCCCGATAGAGACCCAGTACTTC,CASSVTGPIETQYF
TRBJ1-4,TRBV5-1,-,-,TGCGCCAGCAGCGTCCGGGTTCAGGAAAAACTGTTTTTT,CASSVRVQEKLFF
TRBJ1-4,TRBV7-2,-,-,TGTGCCAGCAGCTTAAGAATTAGTAGTGAAAAACTGTTTTTT,CASSLRISSEKLFF
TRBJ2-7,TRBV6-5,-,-,TGTGCCAGCAGTCCGGGGGGCGACGAGCAGTACTTC,CASSPGGDEQYF
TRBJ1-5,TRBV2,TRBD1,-,TGTGCCAGCAGCACCGGGACAGGGGGACGGCCCCAGCATTTT,CASSTGTGGRPQHF
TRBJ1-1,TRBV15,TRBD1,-,TGTGCCACCAGCAGAGATACAGGGGGGAACACTGAAGCTTTCTTT,CATSRDTGGNTEAFF
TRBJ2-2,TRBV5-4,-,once,TGTGCCAGCAGCGCCGGGACAAACCTAAACACCGGGGAGCTGTTTTTT,CASSAGTNLNTGELFF
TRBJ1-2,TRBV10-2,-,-,TGCGCCAGCAGGCCGCAAGCGAACTATGGCTACACCTTC,CASRPQANYGYTF
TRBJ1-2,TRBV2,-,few,TGTGCCAGCAGCGGCGGGACGGTGAGCCGCTACACCTTC,CASSGGTVSRYTF
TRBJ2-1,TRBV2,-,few,TGTGCCAGCAGTGAGGGCGTGGTAGGGCAGGGGGAGCAGTTCTTC,CASSEGVVGQGEQFF
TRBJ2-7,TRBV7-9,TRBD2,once,TGTGCCAGCAGCTTAGAAATGGGCGGGAGGATCTCCTACGAGCAGTACTTC,CASSLEMGGRISYEQYF
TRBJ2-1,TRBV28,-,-,TGTGCCAGCAGTGTTACACAGGGAGTCGGTGAGCAGTTCTTC,CASSVTQGVGEQFF
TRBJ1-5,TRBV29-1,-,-,TGCAGCGTCTTACAGGGCAATCAGCCCCAGCATTTT,CSVLQGNQPQHF
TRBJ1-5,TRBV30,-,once,TGTGCCTGGAGTGTCACAGGGAGCAATCAGCCCCAGCATTTT,CAWSVTGSNQPQHF
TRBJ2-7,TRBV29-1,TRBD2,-,TGCAGCGTTGGAACTAGCGAGGTCTACGAGCAGTACTTC,CSVGTSEVYEQYF
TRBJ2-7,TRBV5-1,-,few,TGCGCCAGCAGTCCCGCCCCAGGGATTCGCTACGAGCAGTACTTC,CASSPAPGIRYEQYF
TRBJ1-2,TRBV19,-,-,TGTGCCAGTAGTATTTCGGCCCGGGACTATGGCTACACCTTC,CASSISARDYGYTF
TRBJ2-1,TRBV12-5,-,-,TGTGCTAGTGGTTTGACTAGTTACAATGAGCAGTTCTTC,CASGLTSYNEQFF
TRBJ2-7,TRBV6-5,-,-,TGTGCCAGCAGTTACAGGGGGACCTACGAGCAGTACTTC,CASSYRGTYEQYF
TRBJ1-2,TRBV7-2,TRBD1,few,TGTGCCAGCAGCGCCGGGGACAGGGGGGGCTATGGCTACACCTTC,CASSAGDRGGYGYTF
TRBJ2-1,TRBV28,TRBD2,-,TGTGCCAGCGCGGGTAGCGGGAGGGAGTACAATGAGCAGTTCTTC,CASAGSGREYNEQFF
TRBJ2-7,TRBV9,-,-,TGTGCCAGCAGCGAGGATGGGGGCGCGGATAGCTACGAGCAGTACTTC,CASSEDGGADSYEQYF
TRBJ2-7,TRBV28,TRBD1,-,TGTGCCAGCAGTCGGACAGGGGGGGACTACGAGCAGTACTTC,CASSRTGGDYEQYF
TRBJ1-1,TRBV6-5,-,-,TGTGCCAGCAGTCACCCAGGGGTTGAAGCTTTCTTT,CASSHPGVEAFF
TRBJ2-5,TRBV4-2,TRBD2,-,TGTGCCAGCAGCCAAGCGGCTAGCGGGAGGTACCAAGAGACCCAGTACTTC,CASSQAASGRYQETQYF
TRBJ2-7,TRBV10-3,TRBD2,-,TGTGCCATCAGTGAGGTAGCGGGAAAAAACGAGCAGTACTTC,CAISEVAGKNEQYF
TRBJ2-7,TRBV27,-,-,TGTGCCAGCAGTACTCCGGGACAAGCTACCTACGAGCAGTACTTC,CASSTPGQATYEQYF
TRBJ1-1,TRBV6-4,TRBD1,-,TGTGCCAGCAGTGACCGGACAGGGGTCGCTTTCTTT,CASSDRTGVAFF
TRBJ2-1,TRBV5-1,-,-,TGCGCCAGCAGCTTGGGACAGCCGAGCTCCTACAATGAGCAGTTCTTC,CASSLGQPSSYNEQFF
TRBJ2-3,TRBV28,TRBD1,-,TGTGCCAGCAGTCGGGACAGGAGCACAGATACGCAGTATTTT,CASSRDRSTDTQYF
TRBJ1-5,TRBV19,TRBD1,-,TGTGCCAGTAGTATCCCCACAAGACAGGGGAACAATCAGCCCCAGCATTTT,CASSIPTRQGNNQPQHF
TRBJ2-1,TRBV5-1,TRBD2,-,TGCGCCAGCAGCTTGGGACTAGCGGGGTCTGGGAATGAGCAGTTCTTC,CASSLGLAGSGNEQFF
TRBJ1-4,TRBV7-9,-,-,TGTGCCAGCAGGCAGGGCCCCAATGAAAAACTGTTTTTT,CASRQGPNEKLFF
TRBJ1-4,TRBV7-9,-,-,TGTGCCAGCAGCTTAGACGGTGTTGAAAAACTGTTTTTT,CASSLDGVEKLFF
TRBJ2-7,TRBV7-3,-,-,TGTGCCAGCAGCTTGGGAAGGACTTCCTACGAGCAGTACTTC,CASSLGRTSYEQYF